This passage covers 24 T cell receptor beta chains from one sample sequenced in a study of cytomegalovirus exposure and HLA in healthy donors. PCR amplification relied on 60 Vbeta primers (plus 13 Jbeta primers). Repertoires were generated with immunoSEQ multiplex PCR, while TCRdb's copy carries only in-frame clones and drops some. The table has around 140,000 clones, roughly 72% seen once. The specimen was PBMCs. Receptor source: a man in his forties or fifties in good health and CMV-seronegative.

The chain is built from TRBV11-2 and TRBJ2-5, with 7 bases lining up with TRBD2. The CDR3 is made up of 15 amino acids. The V gene end was trimmed by 4 bases and the J gene end by 5 bases; junction bases not matched to a gene: 10. Germline CDR1 reads SGHAT; CDR2 reads FQNNGV. This chain's CDR3 is CASSSGVAGIETQYF. DNA of the CDR3: TGTGCCAGCAGCTCCGGGGTAGCGGGCATCGAGACCCAGTACTTC.

The V gene is TRBV4-1, the J gene TRBJ2-7; D is perhaps TRBD2 (7 bases). The length of the CDR3 is 15 residues. Per germline, CDR1 MGHRA and CDR2 YSYEKL. With 3 bases removed from V and 2 bases from J, the gap between germline ends came to 14 bases. The CDR3, as DNA: TGCGCCAGCAGCCAGGGGGGGCTTCCGCCCTACGAGCAGTACTTC. It is translated as CASSQGGLPPYEQYF.

The rearrangement uses TRBV12-5 and TRBJ2-7; 8 bases agree with TRBD2. V shed 4 bases and J 5 bases; nucleotides not matched to a gene: 7. This CDR3 has 14 amino acids. CDR1 is LGHNT and CDR2 is FRNRAP in the germline V gene. The chain's CDR3 is CASGSGLAGDEQYF. CDR3 sequence (DNA): TGTGCTAGTGGTTCCGGACTAGCAGGGGACGAGCAGTACTTC. Using reference TRBV12-5 and TRBJ2-7 for the parts outside the CDR3, the full variable domain is DARVTQTPRHKVTEMGQEVTMRCQPILGHNTVFWYRQTMMQGLELLAYFRNRAPLDDSGMPKDRFSAEMPDATLATLKIQPSEPRDSAVYFCASGSGLAGDEQYFGPGTRLTVT.

The table lists this clone with a few counts. The chain links TRBV7-8 to TRBJ1-5; no clear D. CDR3 size: 16 residues. Trimming pared 2 bases from V and 2 bases from J, leaving 13 bases between. The germline V gene has CDR1 SGHVS and CDR2 FQNEAQ. As DNA, the CDR3 is TGTGCCAGCAGCTTATTTCGGGTGTTGGGCAATCAGCCCCAGCATTTT. It encodes CASSLFRVLGNQPQHF.

The chain is built from TRBV4-3 and TRBJ1-2; 8 bases agree with TRBD1. The CDR3 runs to 16 residues. Germline assignment: CDR1 LGHNA and CDR2 YSLEER. Trimming took 3 bases from V and 6 from J; bases not matched to a gene: 12. The CDR3 loop reads CASSHARTGTAHGYTF. DNA for the CDR3: TGCGCCAGCAGCCACGCAAGGACAGGGACGGCGCATGGCTACACCTTC.

A single count supports this clone. This chain links TRBV10-3 with TRBJ1-6; TRBD1 might be the D (5 bases). The CDR3 runs to 14 residues. V was pared by 4 bases and J by 10 bases, with 14 bases between. Looked up from germline, CDR1 is ENHRY and CDR2 is SYGVKD. The CDR3 DNA follows: TGTGCCATCAGTGGCCTCCCAGGGAAATCACCCCTCCACTTT. It yields the protein CAISGLPGKSPLHF.

This chain connects TRBV7-2 to TRBJ2-2, with D hard to call. Germline V gene sequence: CDR1 SGHTA, CDR2 FQGNSA. CDR3 length: 16 amino acids. Trimming removed 2 bases at V and 0 bases at J, with 10 bases between. The CDR3 DNA follows: TGTGCCAGCAGCTTATTGAGGATCTCGAACACCGGGGAGCTGTTTTTT. Protein product: CASSLLRISNTGELFF.

The J gene is TRBJ1-1, the V gene TRBV10-1, with D perhaps matching TRBD1 (5 bases). The germline gives CDR1 WNHNN, CDR2 SYGVQD (reference sequence). Trimming left V 3 bases short and J 6 bases short, with 8 bases between. The CDR3 runs 12 residues. The CDR3 coding sequence is TGCGCCAGCAGTGATCCGGGGGCTGAAGCTTTCTTT. Amino acid sequence: CASSDPGAEAFF.

The J gene is TRBJ2-2, the V gene TRBV4-2; tentatively, D is TRBD1 (6 bases). The length of the CDR3 is 20 residues. In germline, CDR1 is LGHNA, CDR2 YNFKEQ. V was clipped by 3 bases and J by 3 bases, with 26 bases between them. CDR3 sequence: CASSHTRLSYRDIDTGELFF. CDR3 DNA: TGTGCCAGCAGCCACACAAGGCTATCGTACAGGGACATTGACACCGGGGAGCTGTTTTTT.

This clone has a single count. The V call is TRBV30, the J call TRBJ2-7, with unresolved D. Germline V gene data show CDR1 as GTSNPN and CDR2 as SVGIG (reference sequence). This CDR3 is built from 12 residues. Deletions cut 3 bases from V and 3 bases from J, with 9 bases between. CDR3 region: CAWRVPGYEQYF. As DNA, the CDR3 is TGTGCCTGGAGGGTCCCGGGCTACGAGCAGTACTTC. The whole variable domain, filled in from reference TRBV30 and TRBJ2-7, reads SQTIHQWPATLVQPVGSPLSLECTVEGTSNPNLYWYRQAAGRGLQLLFYSVGIGQISSEVPQNLSASRPQDRQFILSSKKLLLSDSGFYLCAWRVPGYEQYFGPGTRLTVT.

This chain uses TRBV30 with TRBJ2-3, with D perhaps TRBD2 (6 bases). This CDR3 spans 15 amino acids. From germline, CDR1 is GTSNPN and CDR2 SVGIG (reference sequence). Trimming took 2 bases from V and 0 from J, leaving 12 bases between them. The CDR3 bases are TGTGCCTGGAGTCCCTTAGCGGTTAGCACAGATACGCAGTATTTT. Translating gives CAWSPLAVSTDTQYF.

This clone was counted a few times. This chain joins TRBV7-6 and TRBJ2-7; D might be TRBD1 (8 bases). The CDR3 is 15 amino acids. V was cut by 5 bases and J by 4 bases, with 18 bases left in between. The germline V gene has CDR1 SGHVS and CDR2 FNYEAQ. The CDR3 DNA is TGTGCCAGCAGCCCGCGGACAGGGAGGGGATACGAGCAGTACTTC. Its translation: CASSPRTGRGYEQYF.

This chain links TRBV13 with TRBJ1-4; TRBD1 matches 10 bases. This CDR3 is built from 16 residues. Germline CDR1 and CDR2: PRHDT and FYEKMQ (reference sequence). The ends lost 2 bases at V and 7 bases at J; junction bases unmatched: 7. CDR3 sequence: CASSLSGDRGGEKLFF. CDR3 nucleotides: TGTGCCAGCAGCTTAAGCGGGGACAGGGGAGGTGAAAAACTGTTTTTT.

The chain is built from TRBV25-1 and TRBJ2-2; TRBD1 aligns across 9 bases. J was trimmed by 7 bases and V by 3 bases; bases with no gene match: 6. Germline V gene sequence: CDR1 MGHDK, CDR2 SYGVNS. The CDR3 loop spans 15 amino acids. The CDR3 DNA follows: TGTGCCAGCAGTGATACCGGGACAGGGAACGGGGAGCTGTTTTTT. It is translated as CASSDTGTGNGELFF.

Only a few counts were recorded for this clone. The gene calls are TRBV30 and TRBJ1-2; 10 bases align to TRBD1. CDR3 length equals 14 residues. CDR1 is GTSNPN and CDR2 is SVGIG in the germline V gene (reference sequence). Trimming at V came to 3 bases and at J to 6 bases, leaving 7 bases not matched to a gene. The DNA for the CDR3 is TGTGCCTGGAGGGCCGGGACAGGGGACGATGGCTACACCTTC. Translation: CAWRAGTGDDGYTF.

This rearrangement joins TRBV7-9 to TRBJ2-5; 10 nucleotides match TRBD2. CDR1 is SEHNR, CDR2 FQNEAQ, per germline (reference sequence). The V gene end was trimmed by 4 bases and the J gene end by 5 bases; junction bases not matched to a gene: 7. The CDR3 runs 15 residues. The CDR3 protein is CASSSERGGQETQYF. In nucleotides, the CDR3 is TGTGCCAGCAGCTCAGAGCGGGGGGGCCAGGAGACCCAGTACTTC.

CDR3 residues: CASSQEIRAEAFF. The CDR3 bases are TGTGCCAGCAGCCAAGAGATACGGGCTGAAGCTTTCTTT. V gene TRBV16 combines with J gene TRBJ1-1; D call uncertain. The CDR3 runs to 13 residues. Germline lookup yields CDR1 KGHSY and CDR2 FQNENV. Between the trimmed V and J ends, which lost 2 bases and 6 bases, there was a span of 10 bases.

This clone was seen more than once but under ten times. This chain links TRBV5-4 with TRBJ2-1, with 9 positions matching TRBD2. With 3 bases clipped from V and 4 bases from J, the junction kept 5 bases outside the gene matches. Looked up from germline, CDR1 is SGHNT and CDR2 is YYREEE (reference sequence). The CDR3 extends over 15 amino acids. This chain's CDR3 is CASSSAGGVYNEQFF. CDR3 nucleotides: TGTGCCAGCAGCTCGGCGGGAGGGGTGTACAATGAGCAGTTCTTC. The full variable domain, in which reference TRBV5-4 and TRBJ2-1 provide the parts outside the CDR3, is ETGVTQSPTHLIKTRGQQVTLRCSSQSGHNTVSWYQQALGQGPQFIFQYYREEENGRGNFPPRFSGLQFPNYSSELNVNALELDDSALYLCASSSAGGVYNEQFFGPGTRLTVL.

The V and J genes are TRBV15 and TRBJ1-1, with TRBD1 as a possible D gene (6 bases). Deletions cut 1 base from V and 0 bases from J, with 15 bases between. There are 17 residues in the CDR3. Germline V lookup: CDR1 LNHNV, CDR2 YYDKDF (reference sequence). Written as DNA, the CDR3 is TGTGCCACCAGCAGAGGGGCAGGGGTCCCCCTGAACACTGAAGCTTTCTTT. This sequence encodes CATSRGAGVPLNTEAFF. Based on the CDR3 plus reference TRBV15 and TRBJ1-1, the full variable domain is DAMVIQNPRYQVTQFGKPVTLSCSQTLNHNVMYWYQQKSSQAPKLLFHYYDKDFNNEADTPDNFQSRRPNTSFCFLDIRSPGLGDTAMYLCATSRGAGVPLNTEAFFGQGTRLTVV.

This chain connects TRBV4-1 to TRBJ2-5, with TRBD1 matching over 11 bases. The better agreement between TRBJ2-7 and the DNA end casts doubt on the J call. Germline V gene sequence: CDR1 MGHRA, CDR2 YSYEKL. The CDR3 has 14 amino acids. CDR3 DNA: TGCGCCAGCAGCCAATCCGGGACAGGGGGCGAGCAGTACTTC. Amino acids: CASSQSGTGGEQYF.

Only a few counts were recorded for this clone. This chain links TRBV2 with TRBJ1-1; the D gene is possibly TRBD1 (5 bases). V shed 3 bases and J shed 1 base, with 12 bases lying between them. The V gene's germline CDR1 is SNHLY and CDR2 FYNNEI. The length of the CDR3 is 15 residues. The CDR3 DNA reads TGTGCCAGCAGTGAGGGACTCTGGGGGAACACTGAAGCTTTCTTT. It translates to CASSEGLWGNTEAFF. The variable domain in full, completed from reference TRBV2 and TRBJ1-1, reads EPEVTQTPSHQVTQMGQEVILRCVPISNHLYFYWYRQILGQKVEFLVSFYNNEISEKSEIFDDQFSVERPDGSNFTLKIRSTKLEDSAMYFCASSEGLWGNTEAFFGQGTRLTVV.

This sequence joins TRBV15 and TRBJ1-2, with D perhaps matching TRBD1 (5 bases). Germline CDR1 reads LNHNV; CDR2 reads YYDKDF (reference sequence). Trimming cost V 5 bases and J 4 bases, with 11 bases left between them. There are 13 residues in the CDR3. CDR3 in DNA: TGTGCCACCAGCCTCGGGACTTTCTATGGCTACACCTTC. Translated: CATSLGTFYGYTF.

This clone was seen only a few times. The chain is built from TRBV2 and TRBJ1-2; D is unclear. The V and J ends lost 2 bases and 3 bases respectively, with 4 bases between them. The CDR3 contains 12 residues. From germline, CDR1 is SNHLY and CDR2 FYNNEI. The CDR3 nucleotides read TGTGCCAGCAGTGAACAGGACTATGGCTACACCTTC. This translates into CASSEQDYGYTF.

The chain couples TRBV6-1 to TRBJ1-5, with D uncertain. Per germline, CDR1 MNHNS and CDR2 SASEGT. This CDR3 region has 14 residues. The V end lost 5 bases, the J end lost 2 bases, and 10 bases lay between the germline ends. The CDR3 region has the DNA TGTGCCAGCAGTAGGGAGTTGGGCAATCAGCCCCAGCATTTT. It translates to CASSRELGNQPQHF.